Listed below are T cell receptor beta chains from one sample, sequenced in a study of T cell repertoires in cytomegalovirus infection. Via MiXCR, TCRdb re-called the reads, giving one row per CDR3 protein. Of approximately 500,000 distinct CDR3 sequences in the sample, approximately 16% are singletons; the top ten hold about 24%. Sequencing was done on a sample of CD8+ T cells from PBMCs. The receptors derive from a human donor in good health (CMV status not recorded). Some clones in this sample may be carry-over from other donors' samples. Each CDR3 is given with its conserved first and last residue. Fields, in order: clone size, V gene, D gene, J gene, CDR3 DNA, CDR3 protein. The D gene is left open where the match is weak. Rows may omit the clone size; those that give it use once, few, many or a size class.

>-|TRBV9|-|TRBJ2-4
TGTGCCAGCAGCGTCCACCCCCGGGAGCCTCTAGCCAAAAACATTCAGTACTTC
CASSVHPREPLAKNIQYF
>-|TRBV19|TRBD1|TRBJ1-2
TGTGCCAGTAGCGAGGAGGGGACAGTTAACTATGGCTACACCTTC
CASSEEGTVNYGYTF
>few|TRBV19|TRBD2|TRBJ2-7
TGTGCCAGTAGTATCCCCGCTAGCGGGAGCCTTGTGCGGGAGCAGTACTTC
CASSIPASGSLVREQYF
>many|TRBV7-2|-|TRBJ2-3
TGTGCCAGCAGCCTCCTAGGCGGGGGCATGAACCAGGCAGATACGCAGTATTTT
CASSLLGGGMNQADTQYF
>few|TRBV9|TRBD2|TRBJ2-1
TGTGCCAGCAGCGGTAGCGGGGGCAACAATGAGCAGTTCTTC
CASSGSGGNNEQFF
>-|TRBV24-1|-|TRBJ2-2
TGTGCCACCAGTGTTTACGGGGAGCTGTTTTTT
CATSVYGELFF
>many|TRBV7-9|TRBD2|TRBJ2-5
TGTGCCAGCAGCTCGATACTAGCGGGAGCTGATGAGACCCAGTACTTC
CASSSILAGADETQYF
>many|TRBV4-2|TRBD1|TRBJ1-1
TGTGCCAGCAGCAAACCCGGGACAGGGGGATTGAACACTGAAGCTTTCTTT
CASSKPGTGGLNTEAFF
>many|TRBV7-6|-|TRBJ1-1
TGTGCCAGCACCACAGGCGCTGAAGCTTTCTTT
CASTTGAEAFF
>-|TRBV4-2|-|TRBJ2-7
TGTGCCAGCAGCCCAGATTTACGCTACGAGCAGTACTTC
CASSPDLRYEQYF
>few|TRBV5-4|-|TRBJ1-6
TGTGCCAGCAGCTGGGAGGGACCGGGAAGAGGTTCACCCCTCCACTTT
CASSWEGPGRGSPLHF
>many|TRBV7-6|-|TRBJ2-2
TGTGCCAGCAGCCCAGGACTATCGAACACCGGGGAGCTGTTTTTT
CASSPGLSNTGELFF
>-|TRBV18|-|TRBJ1-3
TGTGCCAGCTCACCACGGAGGACCGACCAAAGGGGAAACACCATATATTTT
CASSPRRTDQRGNTIYF
>few|TRBV6-2/TRBV6-3|-|TRBJ1-5
TGTGCCAGCCATACGGTTTATAGCAATCAGCCCCAGCATTTT
CASHTVYSNQPQHF
>many|TRBV7-6|-|TRBJ2-3
TGTGCCAGCAGCCGCGCTAGGTCGGACACAGATACGCAGTATTTT
CASSRARSDTDTQYF
>-|TRBV10-1|-|TRBJ2-5
TGCGCCAGCAGTGTTGACGGATACCAAGAGACCCAGTACTTC
CASSVDGYQETQYF
>-|TRBV9|TRBD1|TRBJ2-5
TGTGCCAGCAGCACGACAGGGGGAAAGACCCAGTACTTC
CASSTTGGKTQYF
>-|TRBV19|TRBD1|TRBJ1-5
TGTGCCAGTAAATCAGGGGGACGCCAGCCCCAGCATTTT
CASKSGGRQPQHF
>many|TRBV7-6|TRBD1|TRBJ2-5
TGTGCCAGCAGCTGGGGGACAGGGAGTCAAGAGACCCAGTACTTC
CASSWGTGSQETQYF
>-|TRBV3-1|-|TRBJ1-1
TGTGCCAGCAGCCCACGAGGGACGGGGGCGCAGGACACTGAAGCTTTCTTT
CASSPRGTGAQDTEAFF
>few|TRBV7-9|-|TRBJ2-7
TGTGCCAGCAGCTCCTCCGGGGCCTCCTACGAGCAGTACTTC
CASSSSGASYEQYF
>many|TRBV29-1|TRBD1|TRBJ1-2
TGCAGCGTGCACACACGGGACAGGCAAAACTATGGCTACACCTTC
CSVHTRDRQNYGYTF
>many|TRBV12-3/TRBV12-4|-|TRBJ2-7
TGTGCCAGCAGTTTAAGGCGGGACTCCTACGAGCAGTACTTC
CASSLRRDSYEQYF
>-|TRBV5-4|-|TRBJ1-2
TGTGCCAGCAGCTTGTTCGCCAGGGATCCATCTTATGGCTACACCTTC
CASSLFARDPSYGYTF
>few|TRBV6-1|-|TRBJ1-6
TGTGCCAGCAGTGAGAGGGTTGGAAAGTCACCCCTCCACTTT
CASSERVGKSPLHF
>many|TRBV7-2|-|TRBJ2-6
TGTGCCAGCAGCCTCACAGGGCTGGGGGCCAACGTCCTGACTTTC
CASSLTGLGANVLTF
>many|TRBV12-3/TRBV12-4|-|TRBJ2-3
TGTGCCAGCAGTTTCCGGTCGCCCCGCGGAGATACGCAGTATTTT
CASSFRSPRGDTQYF
>few|TRBV11-1|TRBD1|TRBJ2-5
TGTGCCAGCAGCTTAGGGGGACCGACAGGGGAAGAGACCCAGTACTTC
CASSLGGPTGEETQYF
>-|TRBV25-1|-|TRBJ2-1
TGTGCCAGCAGTGACTCGGGACACTGGGGGGACAATGAGCAGTTCTTC
CASSDSGHWGDNEQFF
>-|TRBV4-1|TRBD1|TRBJ1-5
TGCCCCAGCAGCCAAGCGGCTTTGGACAGGGGTCAGCCCCAGCATTTT
CPSSQAALDRGQPQHF
>-|TRBV4-1|TRBD1|TRBJ2-7
TGCGCCAGCAGCCCCATCGGGACAGGGGGCGACGAGCAGTACTTC
CASSPIGTGGDEQYF
>once|TRBV19|-|TRBJ2-7
TGTGCCAGTCGTATCGGCAGGGGTTACTCCTACGAGCAGTACTTC
CASRIGRGYSYEQYF
>many|TRBV11-2|-|TRBJ1-4
TGTGCCAGCAGCCACTCGGTGGGGGTAACTAATGAAAAACTGTTTTTT
CASSHSVGVTNEKLFF